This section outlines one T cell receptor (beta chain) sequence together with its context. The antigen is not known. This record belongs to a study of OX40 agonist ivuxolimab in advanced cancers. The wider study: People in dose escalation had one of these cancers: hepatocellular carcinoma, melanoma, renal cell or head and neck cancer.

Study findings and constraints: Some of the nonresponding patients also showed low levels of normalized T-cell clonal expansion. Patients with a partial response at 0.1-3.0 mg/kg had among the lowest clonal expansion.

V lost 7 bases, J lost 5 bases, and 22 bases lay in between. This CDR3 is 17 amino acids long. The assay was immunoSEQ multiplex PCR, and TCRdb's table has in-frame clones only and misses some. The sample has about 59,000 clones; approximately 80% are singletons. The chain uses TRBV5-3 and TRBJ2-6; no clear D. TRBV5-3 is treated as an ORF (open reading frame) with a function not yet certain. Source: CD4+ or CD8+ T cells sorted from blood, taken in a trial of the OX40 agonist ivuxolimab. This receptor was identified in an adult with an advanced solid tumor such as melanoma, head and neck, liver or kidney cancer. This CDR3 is CARPQRVEQSRANVLTF. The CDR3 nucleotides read TGTGCCAGACCCCAGAGAGTGGAACAAAGTCGGGCCAACGTCCTGACTTTC.